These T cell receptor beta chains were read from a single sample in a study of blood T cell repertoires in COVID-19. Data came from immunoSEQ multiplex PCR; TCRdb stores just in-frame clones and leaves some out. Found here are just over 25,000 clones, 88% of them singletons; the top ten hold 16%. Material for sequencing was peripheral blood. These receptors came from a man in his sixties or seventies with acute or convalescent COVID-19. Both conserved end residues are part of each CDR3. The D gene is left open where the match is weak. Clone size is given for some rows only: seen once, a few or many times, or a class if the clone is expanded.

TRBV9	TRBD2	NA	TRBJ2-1	CASSYLAGLRNEQFF	TGTGCCAGCAGCTATCTAGCGGGACTTAGGAATGAGCAGTTCTTC
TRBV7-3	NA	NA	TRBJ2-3	CASSSRWATDTQYF	TGTGCCAGCAGCTCACGATGGGCCACAGATACGCAGTATTTT
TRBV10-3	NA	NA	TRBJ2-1	CAISESYSGNNEQFF	TGTGCCATCAGTGAGTCCTACAGCGGAAACAATGAGCAGTTCTTC
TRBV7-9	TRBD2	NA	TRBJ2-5	CASSLGAGTSGRETQYF	TGTGCCAGCAGCTTAGGTGCCGGGACTAGCGGGAGGGAGACCCAGTACTTC
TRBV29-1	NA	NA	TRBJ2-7	CSAARTASYEQYF	TGCAGCGCCGCCCGGACAGCGTCCTACGAGCAGTACTTC
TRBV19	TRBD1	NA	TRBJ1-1	CASSRNRGGTEAFF	TGTGCCAGTAGTAGAAACAGGGGAGGCACTGAAGCTTTCTTT
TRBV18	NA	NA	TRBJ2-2	CASSGGTANTGELFF	TGTGCCAGCTCAGGGGGGACGGCGAACACCGGGGAGCTGTTTTTT
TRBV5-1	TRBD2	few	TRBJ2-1	CASSLASGRNEQFF	TGCGCCAGCAGCTTGGCTAGCGGGAGAAATGAGCAGTTCTTC
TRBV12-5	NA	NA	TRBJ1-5	CASGLDLQGYSNQPQHF	TGTGCTAGTGGTTTGGATCTTCAGGGATATAGCAATCAGCCCCAGCATTTT
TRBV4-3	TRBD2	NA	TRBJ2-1	CASSQLLAGGEEQFF	TGCGCCAGCAGCCAATTACTAGCGGGAGGGGAGGAGCAGTTCTTC
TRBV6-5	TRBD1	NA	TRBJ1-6	CASKRTGGHNSPLHF	TGTGCCAGCAAAAGGACAGGGGGCCATAATTCACCCCTCCACTTT
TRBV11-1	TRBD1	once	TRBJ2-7	CASSLARPGGQYF	TGTGCCAGCAGCTTAGCGAGGCCAGGGGGGCAGTACTTC
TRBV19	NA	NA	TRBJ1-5	CASSPGERQEVGQPQHF	TGTGCCAGTAGTCCTGGGGAGAGACAGGAGGTAGGTCAGCCCCAGCATTTT
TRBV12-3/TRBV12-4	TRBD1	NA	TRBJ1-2	CASSFMQGDGYTF	TGTGCCAGCAGTTTCATGCAGGGGGACGGCTACACCTTC
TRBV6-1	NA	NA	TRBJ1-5	CASLEGGSNQPQHF	TGTGCCAGCCTTGAGGGAGGGAGCAATCAGCCCCAGCATTTT
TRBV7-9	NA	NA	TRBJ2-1	CASDITLSRGSEQFF	TGTGCCAGCGACATCACTCTCTCACGTGGGAGTGAGCAGTTCTTC
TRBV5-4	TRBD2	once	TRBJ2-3	CASSSGTSGIRPTDTQYF	TGTGCCAGCAGTTCCGGGACTAGCGGGATTCGCCCCACAGATACGCAGTATTTT
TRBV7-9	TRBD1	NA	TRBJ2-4	CASSVTGGIQYF	TGTGCCAGCAGCGTGACAGGGGGCATTCAGTACTTC
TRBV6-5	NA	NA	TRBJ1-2	CASRERGRDKDGYTF	TGTGCCAGCAGGGAGAGAGGTAGGGACAAAGACGGCTACACCTTC
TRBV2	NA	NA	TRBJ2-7	CASSYDTDRRYF	TGTGCCAGCAGCTACGACACCGACAGACGGTACTTC
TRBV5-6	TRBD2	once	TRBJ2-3	CASSLFGGRNTDTQYF	TGTGCCAGCAGCTTGTTCGGCGGGAGAAACACAGATACGCAGTATTTT
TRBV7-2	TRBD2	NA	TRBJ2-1	CASSPGLAAYNEQFF	TGTGCCAGCAGCCCTGGACTAGCGGCCTACAATGAGCAGTTCTTC
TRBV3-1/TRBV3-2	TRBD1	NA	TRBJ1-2	CASSPRGQGSRPNYGYTF	TGTGCCAGCAGCCCCCGAGGACAGGGTAGCCGACCTAACTATGGCTACACCTTC
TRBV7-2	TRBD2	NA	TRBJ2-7	CASSPRLAEYEQYF	TGTGCCAGCAGCCCTCGCCTAGCGGAATACGAGCAGTACTTC
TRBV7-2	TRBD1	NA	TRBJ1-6	CASRGGGGESNSPLHF	TGTGCCAGCAGGGGAGGAGGGGGCGAATCAAATTCACCCCTCCACTTT
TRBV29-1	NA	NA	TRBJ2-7	CSVGERRGLYEQYF	TGCAGCGTTGGGGAGAGGAGAGGACTTTACGAGCAGTACTTC
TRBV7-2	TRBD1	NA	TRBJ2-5	CASSWTGTGKTQYF	TGTGCCAGCAGCTGGACCGGGACAGGGAAGACCCAGTACTTC
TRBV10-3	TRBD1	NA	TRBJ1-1	CAISDPRDRGNTEAFF	TGTGCCATCAGTGACCCGCGGGACAGGGGGAACACTGAAGCTTTCTTT
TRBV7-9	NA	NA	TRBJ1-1	CASSLVLSTEAFF	TGTGCCAGCAGCTTAGTATTGTCCACTGAAGCTTTCTTT
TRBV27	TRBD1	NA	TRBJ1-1	CASSFSFRGDTEAFF	TGTGCCAGCAGTTTCTCGTTCAGGGGGGATACTGAAGCTTTCTTT
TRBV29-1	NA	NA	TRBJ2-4	CSVEDGLAENIQYF	TGCAGCGTTGAAGATGGATTAGCGGAAAACATTCAGTACTTC
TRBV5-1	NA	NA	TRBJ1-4	CASSPLPSGANEKLFF	TGCGCCAGCAGCCCCCTCCCCTCGGGTGCTAATGAAAAACTGTTTTTT
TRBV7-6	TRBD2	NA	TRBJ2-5	CASSLRPTTPRMTSGQETQYF	TGTGCCAGCAGCTTACGGCCCACGACCCCCCGGATGACTAGCGGACAAGAGACCCAGTACTTC
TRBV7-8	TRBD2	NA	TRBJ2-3	CASSPSGSLADTQYF	TGTGCCAGCAGCCCGAGCGGGAGTCTAGCAGATACGCAGTATTTT
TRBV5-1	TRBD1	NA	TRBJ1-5	CASSPQGAGNQPQHF	TGCGCCAGCAGCCCACAGGGGGCAGGCAATCAGCCCCAGCATTTT
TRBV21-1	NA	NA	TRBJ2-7	CASSKSGLSSYEQYF	TGTGCCAGCAGCAAATCCGGACTCAGCTCCTACGAGCAGTACTTC
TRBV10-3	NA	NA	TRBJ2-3	CAISAGDADTQYF	TGTGCCATCAGCGCAGGGGATGCAGATACGCAGTATTTT
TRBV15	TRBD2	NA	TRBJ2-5	CATSRVISGRAGETQYF	TGTGCCACCAGCAGAGTGATTAGCGGGAGGGCGGGTGAGACCCAGTACTTC
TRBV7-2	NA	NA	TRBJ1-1	CASSLQMNTEAFF	TGTGCCAGCAGCTTGCAGATGAACACTGAAGCTTTCTTT
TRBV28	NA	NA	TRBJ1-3	CASSSAGVAGNTIYF	TGTGCCAGCAGTTCCGCAGGGGTAGCAGGAAACACCATATATTTT
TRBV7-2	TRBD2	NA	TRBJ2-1	CASSFLAGNLEQFF	TGTGCCAGCAGCTTTCTAGCGGGTAATCTTGAGCAGTTCTTC
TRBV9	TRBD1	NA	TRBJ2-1	CASSPWTGMDEQFF	TGTGCCAGCAGCCCTTGGACAGGGATGGATGAGCAGTTCTTC
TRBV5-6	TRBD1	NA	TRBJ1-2	CASSPRTGDYGYTF	TGTGCCAGCAGTCCAAGGACAGGGGACTATGGCTACACCTTC
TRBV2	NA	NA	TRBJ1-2	CASSPRRQVNYGYTF	TGTGCCAGCAGTCCCCGAAGACAGGTCAACTATGGCTACACCTTC